This T cell receptor beta chain was sequenced for a study of identical twins. TCRdb recomputed calls from the 5' RACE reads with MiXCR, one row per CDR3 protein. The data hold hundreds of thousands of distinct CDR3 sequences, with under 9% observed a single time. The V end lost 2 bases, the J end lost 7 bases, and 11 bases lay between the germline ends. The CDR3 contains 13 residues. Germline loops: CDR1 MGHDK, CDR2 SYGVNS. Study-wide findings and caveats: Monozygotic twins shared more out-of-frame TCR alpha than recombination models predicted. The abundant beta clonotypes from cord blood had fewer insertions, and memory repertoires had none of this.

Comment on this clonotype: What it recognizes is unknown.

In addition, the sample was reused for a study of yellow fever vaccine responses in identical twins. That report adds: Twins reportedly appeared to share part of their vaccine T cell response while keeping part individual.

The sequence was collected from a young woman in good health. What was sequenced was PBMCs. This chain joins TRBV25-1 and TRBJ1-1; perhaps TRBD1 as D (5 bases). The CDR3: CASSEMGRGEAFF. CDR3 DNA: TGTGCCAGCAGTGAAATGGGACGGGGTGAAGCTTTCTTT.